A single sample gave rise to the 11 T cell receptor beta chains below, sequenced in a study of blood T cell repertoires in COVID-19. The data were produced by immunoSEQ multiplex PCR, yet TCRdb's version contains in-frame clones alone and is incomplete. The data hold under 150,000 clones, with 90% observed a single time. Sample: peripheral blood. Source of these receptors: a human donor with active COVID-19. The donor label of this sample is uncertain.

The chain joins TRBV29-1 to TRBJ1-5; 10 bases agree with TRBD1. The V and J ends lost 7 bases and 2 bases, in that order; junction bases with no gene match: 2. CDR1 and CDR2 from the germline V gene are SQVTM and ANQGSEA. The CDR3 is 13 amino acids. CDR3 residues: CSAGTGGNQPQHF. CDR3 coding DNA: TGCAGCGCGGGGACAGGGGGCAATCAGCCCCAGCATTTT.

The rearrangement uses TRBV7-9 and TRBJ2-3; TRBD2 matches at 11 bases. The V segment lost 4 bases and the J segment 6 bases; nucleotides outside the gene matches: 6. Germline CDR1 SEHNR, CDR2 FQNEAQ (reference sequence). CDR3 length: 15 residues. CDR3 bases: TGTGCCAGCAGCTCCACTAGCGGGGGCTGGGATACGCAGTATTTT. This translates into CASSSTSGGWDTQYF.

The chain carries TRBV12-3 or TRBV12-4 and TRBJ1-1, with D unclear. This CDR3 has 12 amino acids. Trimming shortened V by 6 bases and J by 0 bases, and 5 bases separated the two germline ends. The CDR3 coding sequence is TGTGCCAGCAGCGGGTTGAACACTGAAGCTTTCTTT. This translates into CASSGLNTEAFF.

The genes are TRBV19 and TRBJ2-2; D unresolved. Per the germline V gene, CDR1 is LNHDA and CDR2 is SQIVND (reference sequence). The CDR3 is 15 amino acids. V was cut by 6 bases and J by 4 bases, with 15 bases left in between. The CDR3 nucleotides are TGTGCCAGTAGGGGCTCCTCGATTGGCACCGGGGAGCTGTTTTTT. Its protein product is CASRGSSIGTGELFF.

This clone was counted a few times. V is TRBV3-1 (or the pseudogene TRBV3-2) and J is TRBJ2-7, with D hard to call. Trimming left V 0 bases short and J 0 bases short, with 6 bases between. The CDR3 has 14 amino acids. The germline V gene encodes CDR1 LGHDT and CDR2 YNNKEL (reference sequence). The CDR3 sequence: CASSQDPVSYEQYF. In nucleotides, the CDR3 is TGTGCCAGCAGCCAAGACCCAGTCTCCTACGAGCAGTACTTC.

This clone has just a few counts. The rearrangement joins TRBV4-2 to TRBJ1-1; 7 bases are a match to TRBD1. This CDR3 spans 16 amino acids. Germline V gene data show CDR1 as LGHNA and CDR2 as YNFKEQ. V shed 4 bases and J 0 bases; nucleotides not matched to a gene: 8. CDR3 nucleotide sequence: TGTGCCAGCAGCCTTTCGGACAGGCTTATGAACACTGAAGCTTTCTTT. Translation gives CASSLSDRLMNTEAFF.

Only a few counts were recorded for this clone. The J gene is TRBJ2-7, the V gene TRBV4-1; perhaps TRBD1 as D (6 bases). The CDR3 totals 17 residues. Germline loops: CDR1 MGHRA, CDR2 YSYEKL. V was shortened by 4 bases and J by 2 bases, with 21 bases between the two germline ends. CDR3: CASSRYEGTGQAYEQYF. CDR3 coding DNA: TGCGCCAGCAGCCGCTACGAGGGCACAGGGCAAGCCTACGAGCAGTACTTC.

The J gene is TRBJ1-2, the V gene TRBV7-9; TRBD1 matches at 7 bases. The CDR3 extends over 13 amino acids. Germline lookup yields CDR1 SEHNR and CDR2 FQNEAQ (reference sequence). V lost 5 bases and J lost 4; bases outside the gene matches: 4. CDR3 protein: CASSPTGSYGYTF. CDR3 coding DNA: TGTGCCAGCAGCCCGACAGGGTCCTATGGCTACACCTTC.

The V gene is TRBV6-5, the J gene TRBJ2-1; 10 bases align to TRBD1. Trimming removed 6 bases from V and 2 bases from J; junction bases left unmatched: 4. Germline V CDR1 and CDR2: MNHEY, SVGAGI. This CDR3 has 15 residues. The CDR3 here is CASRMDRGTYNEQFF. The DNA of the CDR3 is TGTGCCAGCAGAATGGACAGGGGGACCTACAATGAGCAGTTCTTC.

The J gene is TRBJ1-5, the V gene TRBV18; TRBD1 is a possible D gene (6 bases). The CDR3 loop spans 14 amino acids. Germline assignment: CDR1 KGHSH and CDR2 LQKENI. V lost 6 bases and J 3 bases, leaving 12 bases between the germline ends. CDR3 DNA sequence: TGTGCCAGCTCTCAAGGACAGAACAATCAGCCCCAGCATTTT. This translates into CASSQGQNNQPQHF.

V is TRBV11-2 and J is TRBJ1-4; D is possibly TRBD1 (6 bases). This CDR3 comprises 18 residues. V was cut by 1 base and J by 0 bases, with 15 bases left in between. Germline CDR1 is SGHAT and CDR2 is FQNNGV. The CDR3 nucleotides read TGTGCCAGCAGCTTAGTATCACAGGGTCGTGCAACTAATGAAAAACTGTTTTTT. Translating gives CASSLVSQGRATNEKLFF.